This entry features one T cell receptor (beta chain) sequence. Its antigen is undetermined. The sample originates from a study of T-cell reconstitution after alpha-beta-depleted transplantation in children. Regarding the study as a whole: Reports say that about two months after transplant, the alpha-beta T cells came out of several hundred graft clones that had expanded. It was newly produced T cells that mostly accounted for T-cell counts and diversity one year after transplant. Surviving recipient T cells and thymic progenitors accounted for the high day-60 TCRbeta diversity observed in some patients.

The germline V gene has CDR1 SGDLS and CDR2 YYNGEE. With 4 bases removed from V and 8 bases from J, the gap between germline ends came to 16 bases. The CDR3 is 14 amino acids. The library targeted TCRbeta and was prepared with unique molecular identifiers. TCRdb re-called the PCR reads with MiXCR, one entry per CDR3 protein. The table lists about 600,000 distinct CDR3 sequences, approximately 12% of them singletons. The specimen comprised PBMCs, mostly from graft donor cells, sampled 360 days after TCRalphabeta/CD19-depleted stem cell transplant. The TCR was taken from a male patient younger than 18 who had a stem cell transplant for acute myeloid leukemia, so the T cells may come from the graft donor. The chain joins TRBV9 to TRBJ2-1; no clear D gene. The CDR3 DNA sequence: TGTGCCAGCAGCATAACCCCTAAGGTTGATGAGCAGTTCTTC. This codes for CASSITPKVDEQFF.